The present T cell receptor beta chain was sequenced within a study of shared clonotypes between healthy human individuals. Notes on the study in general: Sorted-subset sequencing was shown by rarefaction to be incomplete despite large depth. Memory subsets had estimated richness that was generally smaller than that of naive subsets.

This clone came up once. What it recognizes is unknown. Clones were read by immunoSEQ multiplex PCR, and TCRdb kept only the in-frame ones, dropping some. This table holds 2.3 million or so clones, about 92% found once. Germline V gives CDR1 MDHEN, CDR2 SYDVKM. V shed 11 bases, J shed 1 base, and the junction held 7 bases outside the gene matches. The CDR3 is 13 residues long. This chain uses TRBV28 with TRBJ2-7; TRBD1 agrees at 8 bases. This receptor was identified in a man aged 18 to 30 in good health. Some clones in this sample may be carry-over from other donors' samples. The material sequenced was naive CD4+ T cells from PBMCs. Documented subset: CD45RA+ positively selected. In nucleotides, the CDR3 is TGTGCCTACATGGGGACAGGTTCCTACGAGCAGTACTTC. Its protein product is CAYMGTGSYEQYF.